A selection of T cell receptor beta chains follows, all from one sample in a study of T-cell memory formation after mild COVID-19. TCRdb fed the 5' RACE reads into MiXCR, producing one record per CDR3 protein. The profile shows around 530,000 distinct CDR3 sequences, less than 25% of them singletons. The material sequenced was PBMCs or a T cell subset sorted from them (not recorded which). The receptors were gathered from an adult woman who had mild COVID-19 (a few samples of this study predate the infection). Cell type and time point are not known. The CDR3 runs from the conserved cysteine through the conserved F or W. Each record gives: J gene, clone size, V gene, CDR3 protein. The size field is filled for only some rows; it gives once, few, many or a size class.

TRBJ2-3 few TRBV15 CATSRRLAGPGDTQYF
TRBJ2-4 NA TRBV29-1 CSARENGIQYF
TRBJ1-1 NA TRBV7-9 CASTFLEAFF
TRBJ2-3 few TRBV19 CASSPMGQPSDTQYF
TRBJ2-7 NA TRBV12-3/TRBV12-4 CASSRHMDRVYEQYF
TRBJ2-4 many TRBV27 CASSSGLAKNIQYF
TRBJ2-7 few TRBV4-3 CASSQMSPGVGLAGDEQYF
TRBJ2-1 NA TRBV15 CATRASSYNEQFF
TRBJ2-1 NA TRBV7-9 CASSSQAGGPSDEQFF
TRBJ1-1 many TRBV15 CATRYGMRNTEAFF
TRBJ1-2 NA TRBV7-9 CASSPRVRGDYGYTF
TRBJ2-7 NA TRBV19 CASRKGLRGEQYF
TRBJ2-7 NA TRBV20-1 CSARAQGQSFYEQYF
TRBJ2-2 NA TRBV10-3 CATLAEAGELFF
TRBJ1-2 many TRBV5-1 CASSLDGGDYGYTF
TRBJ1-1 NA TRBV4-3 CASSRSGTVRPVGTEAFF
TRBJ2-6 NA TRBV5-5 CASSLVGSGISSGANVLTF
TRBJ2-3 NA TRBV6-5 CASSPGTGFADTQYF
TRBJ2-5 NA TRBV12-3/TRBV12-4 CASSFSSAGETQYF
TRBJ2-7 few TRBV6-5 CASRTVGTEQYF
TRBJ1-5 few TRBV6-6 CASSYSGREGGQPQHF
TRBJ2-7 few TRBV10-3 CAISERGPGHGDHEQYF
TRBJ1-2 NA TRBV12-3/TRBV12-4 CASSQHREGYGYTF
TRBJ2-2 few TRBV5-1 CASSLVLAGGTGELFF
TRBJ1-3 NA TRBV12-3/TRBV12-4 CASSLVSGSSGNTIYF
TRBJ2-3 NA TRBV20-1 CSAQRSSGRTDTQYF
TRBJ2-1 NA TRBV20-1 CSAPYQAGSTEQFF
TRBJ2-7 few TRBV10-3 CAISESGFWEQYF
TRBJ2-1 many TRBV29-1 CSARVSFSYNEQFF
TRBJ2-7 few TRBV6-1 CASSEETGPLYEQYF
TRBJ2-1 NA TRBV7-6 CASSLDLAGGGFMNEQFF
TRBJ1-5 NA TRBV12-3/TRBV12-4 CASSWGQGENQPQHF
TRBJ1-6 few TRBV7-8 CASSLEGLESPLHF
TRBJ2-7 few TRBV19 CASSTNLDRPYEQYF
TRBJ2-7 NA TRBV6-1 CASSAFRVADEQYF
TRBJ1-1 many TRBV7-9 CASSFANTEAFF
TRBJ1-2 NA TRBV4-1 CASSQDPEQHYGYTF
TRBJ1-2 few TRBV7-2 CASRGQGASYGYTF
TRBJ1-2 few TRBV20-1 CSARVVGDNYGYTF
TRBJ2-3 few TRBV5-1 CASNLGQGATDTQYF
TRBJ1-2 few TRBV7-2 CASSRDAGPYGYTF
TRBJ1-6 few TRBV7-2 CASSLVDTYNSPLHF
TRBJ2-1 NA TRBV5-5 CASSFSTGIARNEQFF
TRBJ1-1 many TRBV6-5 CASSSPYDVGYTEAFF
TRBJ2-7 few TRBV12-3/TRBV12-4 CASSPDRAKGEQYF
TRBJ1-4 NA TRBV12-3/TRBV12-4 CASSSQMTGAGEKLFF
TRBJ2-3 few TRBV5-1 CASSSQGTLDTQYF
TRBJ2-2 many TRBV7-2 CASSLLRGPHTGELFF
TRBJ2-1 few TRBV6-5 CASSYPRGSGSPDEQFF
TRBJ1-1 few TRBV5-1 CASSSGQNSEAFF
TRBJ2-1 NA TRBV30 CALAGLAAYNEQFF
TRBJ1-2 few TRBV25-1 CASTPPGQGIYGYTF
TRBJ2-7 few TRBV15 CATSLPPGLAGNEQYF